Listed here are 24 T cell receptor beta chains from one sample, sequenced in a study of shared clonotypes between healthy human individuals. Here immunoSEQ multiplex PCR was the method, and the copy in TCRdb shows in-frame clones only, minus some. The table records over 1.5 million clones, around 98% of them present only once. Sequenced sample: naive CD4+ T cells sorted from blood. Subset reported: CD45RA+ positively selected. Every receptor here comes from a man under 40 in good health.

The rearrangement links TRBV6-4 to TRBJ2-5; 7 bases map to TRBD2. Germline lookup yields CDR1 MRHNA and CDR2 SNTAGT. The CDR3 extends over 13 amino acids. Losses at the gene ends were 8 bases for V and 1 base for J; bases not matched to a gene: 4. CDR3 sequence (DNA): TGTGCCAGCGGGAGGGTGAGCCAAGAGACCCAGTACTTC. This encodes CASGRVSQETQYF.

Written as DNA, the CDR3 is TGTGCCAGCAGTGTAACAGGGTTTGCCTACGAGCAGTACTTC. The encoded protein is CASSVTGFAYEQYF. This sequence joins TRBV28 and TRBJ2-7; weak D call: TRBD1 (6 bases). V dropped 5 bases and J dropped 2 bases, with 13 bases sitting between them. This CDR3 region has 14 residues. CDR1 and CDR2 (germline): MDHEN, SYDVKM.

The chain combines TRBV28 with TRBJ2-5; weak D call: TRBD2 (6 bases). The V end lost 6 bases, the J end lost 4 bases, and 15 bases lay between the germline ends. There are 14 residues in the CDR3. Germline CDR1 reads MDHEN; CDR2 reads SYDVKM. CDR3 sequence reads: CASRSERVGETQYF. In DNA form, the CDR3 reads TGTGCCAGCAGATCTGAGCGGGTGGGAGAGACCCAGTACTTC.

This chain links TRBV9 with TRBJ2-5; 11 bases are a match to TRBD2. The trim removed 4 bases at V and 1 base at J, leaving 6 bases unmatched. Germline CDR1 and CDR2: SGDLS and YYNGEE. The CDR3 covers 16 residues. The CDR3 is CASSPSSGRLQETQYF. CDR3 nucleotides: TGTGCCAGCAGCCCATCTAGCGGGAGGCTCCAAGAGACCCAGTACTTC.

The chain uses TRBV19 and TRBJ2-7, with a possible D match to TRBD1 (5 bases). CDR1 and CDR2 from the germline V gene are LNHDA and SQIVND (reference sequence). This CDR3 region has 14 residues. The ends were cut back, 8 bases at V and 0 bases at J, with 14 bases in the middle. CDR3 sequence (DNA): TGTGCCAGTCGAACAGGTATTGGCTCCTACGAGCAGTACTTC. Translation: CASRTGIGSYEQYF.

CDR3 DNA sequence: TGTGCCAGCGGGCCCCGACAGAACTCCTACGAGCAGTACTTC. It codes for CASGPRQNSYEQYF. V is TRBV6-5 and J is TRBJ2-7, with D tentatively TRBD1 (5 bases). V lost 8 bases, J lost 0 bases, and 14 bases lay in between. The CDR3 totals 14 residues. Germline values: CDR1 MNHEY, CDR2 SVGAGI.

CDR3 coding DNA: TGTGCCAGCTCACCAGTTGCTAGGGTTTCTAGCGGGAGGTCTGGCGAGCAGTACTTC. It specifies CASSPVARVSSGRSGEQYF. The chain links TRBV18 to TRBJ2-7, with TRBD2 identical over 11 bases. Germline CDR1 KGHSH, CDR2 LQKENI. This CDR3 comprises 19 residues. Trimming at V came to 2 bases and at J to 6 bases, leaving 18 bases not matched to a gene.

This chain uses TRBV30 with TRBJ1-4; D remains ambiguous. Germline assignment: CDR1 GTSNPN and CDR2 SVGIG (reference sequence). Deletions cut 8 bases from V and 14 bases from J, with 18 bases between. The CDR3 is 11 residues long. CDR3 sequence reads: CAAEGGGDLFF. For the CDR3, the DNA is TGTGCCGCCGAGGGCGGCGGGGATCTGTTTTTT.

J is TRBJ2-1 and V is TRBV7-9; TRBD2 agrees at 7 bases. Germline CDR1 reads SEHNR; CDR2 reads FQNEAQ (reference sequence). V shed 1 base and J 8 bases; nucleotides not matched to a gene: 17. The CDR3 runs to 18 residues. The DNA for the CDR3 is TGTGCCAGCAGCTTAGGATTGGTCTGGCGGGAGTCCTCCCATGAGCAGTTCTTC. Translating gives CASSLGLVWRESSHEQFF.

The chain carries TRBV6-5 and TRBJ2-7; D may match TRBD1 or TRBD2 (6 bases each). This CDR3 region has 14 residues. CDR1 is MNHEY, CDR2 SVGAGI, per germline. V shed 7 bases and J shed 4 bases, with 17 bases lying between them. The CDR3 reads CASTTGRRIYEQYF. CDR3 in DNA: TGTGCCAGCACTACAGGGAGGAGGATTTACGAGCAGTACTTC.

This chain connects TRBV9 to TRBJ2-3; TRBD2 aligns across 8 bases. The CDR3 contains 16 residues. CDR1 and CDR2 from the germline V gene are SGDLS and YYNGEE. The trim removed 4 bases at V and 2 bases at J, leaving 9 bases unmatched. DNA of the CDR3: TGTGCCAGCAGCCGGGACGGGAGGGCCGTCACAGATACGCAGTATTTT. The encoded protein is CASSRDGRAVTDTQYF. The entire variable domain, with the rest obtained from reference TRBV9 and TRBJ2-3, is as follows: DSGVTQTPKHLITATGQRVTLRCSPRSGDLSVYWYQQSLDQGLQFLIQYYNGEERAKGNILERFSAQQFPDLHSELNLSSLELGDSALYFCASSRDGRAVTDTQYFGPGTRLTVL.

The chain has TRBV5-1 and TRBJ2-1, with D maybe TRBD2 (6 bases). This CDR3 has 13 amino acids. Between the trimmed V and J ends, which lost 5 bases and 12 bases, there was a span of 18 bases. Germline V gene lookup returns CDR1 SGHRS and CDR2 YFSETQ. The CDR3 nucleotides read TGCGCCAGCAGGGACCTGGGGACTCAAGCGCAGTTCTTC. It is translated as CASRDLGTQAQFF.

The chain carries TRBV19 and TRBJ1-5; D perhaps matches TRBD1 (5 bases). The germline V gene encodes CDR1 LNHDA and CDR2 SQIVND (reference sequence). V was clipped by 5 bases and J by 0 bases, with 11 bases between them. The CDR3 contains 15 residues. The CDR3 DNA reads as TGTGCCAGTAGTGGGGGGGACCTTAGCAATCAGCCCCAGCATTTT. Its translation: CASSGGDLSNQPQHF. Full variable domain (remainder filled in from reference TRBV19 and TRBJ1-5): DGGITQSPKYLFRKEGQNVTLSCEQNLNHDAMYWYRQDPGQGLRLIYYSQIVNDFQKGDIAEGYSVSREKKESFPLTVTSAQKNPTAFYLCASSGGDLSNQPQHFGDGTRLSIL.

The V and J genes are TRBV20-1 and TRBJ2-7; D unclear. The CDR3 sequence is 11 residues long. Germline values: CDR1 DFQATT, CDR2 SNEGSKA (reference sequence). The V end was cut by 5 bases, the J end by 5 bases, with 10 bases between. The DNA for the CDR3 is TGCAGTGCTCCCGTTCTACACGAGCAGTACTTC. This sequence encodes CSAPVLHEQYF.

The chain links TRBV18 to TRBJ2-5; D could derive from TRBD1 or TRBD2 (5 bases each). Germline V gives CDR1 KGHSH, CDR2 LQKENI. V lost 0 bases to trimming and J lost 5 bases, with 13 bases between them. This CDR3 region has 15 residues. CDR3 in DNA: TGTGCCAGCTCACCACCGGTTCCAGGGACGGAGACCCAGTACTTC. It translates to CASSPPVPGTETQYF. The full variable domain, its missing parts supplied by reference TRBV18 and TRBJ2-5, is NAGVMQNPRHLVRRRGQEARLRCSPMKGHSHVYWYRQLPEEGLKFMVYLQKENIIDESGMPKERFSAEFPKEGPSILRIQQVVRGDSAAYFCASSPPVPGTETQYFGPGTRLLVL.

The chain recombines TRBV9 with TRBJ2-6; D unclear. The CDR3 has 19 residues. V lost 4 bases and J lost 0, with 20 bases in between. Germline loops: CDR1 SGDLS, CDR2 YYNGEE. The CDR3 DNA reads TGTGCCAGCAGCCCGAACGCCCGCGGAACGAGCTCTGGGGCCAACGTCCTGACTTTC. Its translation is CASSPNARGTSSGANVLTF.

This clone was seen only a few times. V usage is TRBV18 and J usage is TRBJ2-1; D might be TRBD1 (6 bases). Germline V CDR1 and CDR2: KGHSH, LQKENI. The CDR3 length is 12 residues. V lost 2 bases and J lost 10, with 9 bases in between. The CDR3 here is CASSPVTGEQFF. The CDR3 nucleotides are TGTGCCAGCTCACCAGTAACAGGGGAGCAGTTCTTC.

This chain links TRBV6-5 with TRBJ1-1; weak D call: TRBD1 (6 bases). V was pared by 6 bases and J by 2 bases, with 10 bases between. This CDR3 comprises 13 residues. Germline V gene data show CDR1 as MNHEY and CDR2 as SVGAGI. The DNA for the CDR3 is TGTGCCAGCAGCCGGACAGTCAACACTGAAGCTTTCTTT. Translating gives CASSRTVNTEAFF.

The chain joins TRBV5-8 to TRBJ1-5, with a tentative D call TRBD1 (6 bases). V was shortened by 4 bases and J by 6 bases, with 14 bases between the two germline ends. This CDR3 contains 14 residues. CDR1 and CDR2 from the germline V gene are SGHTS and YDEGEE. Here the CDR3 reads CASSTTGASQPQHF. CDR3 sequence (DNA): TGTGCCAGCAGCACGACGGGGGCTAGTCAGCCCCAGCATTTT.

Notes on this clone: Other DNA variants within this sample encode the same CDR3. The chain links TRBV14 to TRBJ2-7; 9 nucleotides match TRBD2. This CDR3 spans 15 amino acids. V was clipped by 1 base and J by 2 bases; unmatched bases: 3. Germline values: CDR1 SGHDN, CDR2 FVKESK. The DNA for the CDR3 is TGTGCCAGCAGCCAAGGGCTAGCGGGGCCCTACGAGCAGTACTTC. It translates to CASSQGLAGPYEQYF.

For the CDR3, the DNA is TGTGCCAGCTTCCAACAGGGGGCCCACACTGAAGCTTTCTTT. This gives the protein CASFQQGAHTEAFF. The V gene is TRBV28, the J gene TRBJ1-1; 9 nucleotides line up with TRBD1. V dropped 8 bases and J dropped 3; count of bases not matched to a gene: 7. The length of the CDR3 is 14 residues. Per the germline V gene, CDR1 is MDHEN and CDR2 is SYDVKM.

This rearrangement joins TRBV5-1 to TRBJ2-7; 7 positions agree with TRBD2. This CDR3 contains 17 residues. Losses at the gene ends were 0 bases for V and 4 bases for J; bases not matched to a gene: 13. Germline CDR1 reads SGHRS; CDR2 reads YFSETQ. The CDR3 sequence is CASSLVAGARVGYEQYF. The CDR3 DNA is TGCGCCAGCAGCTTGGTAGCGGGCGCACGAGTAGGGTACGAGCAGTACTTC.

The chain recombines TRBV10-3 with TRBJ2-7; D might be TRBD1 (5 bases). CDR1 ENHRY and CDR2 SYGVKD come from the germline V gene. The CDR3 spans 16 residues. Between the trimmed V and J ends, which lost 0 bases and 9 bases, there was a span of 21 bases. The CDR3 nucleotides read TGTGCCATCAGTGAGTCGACTCGCACAGGCGGACACGGGCAGTACTTC. Its protein product is CAISESTRTGGHGQYF.

The V and J genes are TRBV15 and TRBJ2-7; D may be TRBD1 or TRBD2 (5 bases each). Looked up from germline, CDR1 is LNHNV and CDR2 is YYDKDF (reference sequence). CDR3 size: 16 residues. Trimming shortened V by 0 bases and J by 3 bases, and 15 bases separated the two germline ends. This CDR3 reads CATSREAGTKIYEQYF. CDR3 nucleotides: TGTGCCACCAGCAGAGAAGCCGGGACCAAGATCTACGAGCAGTACTTC.